This T cell receptor (beta chain) was sequenced during a study of T cells in Graves' hyperthyroidism and ophthalmopathy. Patients with uncontrolled infections, other autoimmune diseases, pregnancy or lactation were excluded. Remarks on this clonotype: What it binds is unknown.

The investigators amplified TCR beta CDR3 regions from RNA transcripts. With the HTBI primer set, the TCR CDR3 went through a first round of RT-PCR. TCRdb re-derived calls from the multiplex PCR reads in MiXCR, one entry per CDR3 protein. The sample has 75,000 to 100,000 distinct CDR3 sequences; 51% are singletons. Germline V CDR1 and CDR2: SNHLY, FYNNEI. Trimming took 7 bases from V and 8 from J; bases not matched to a gene: 10. The CDR3 covers 14 residues. Study results and limitations: Among clonotypes expanded in thyroid above 0.001, most were also found in blood. It was a median approximately 6.9 months before onset that the model predicted ophthalmopathy. In simple terms, a model built on 13 V-J features told ophthalmopathy apart from stable hyperthyroidism.

This TCR came from a middle-aged woman with Graves' hyperthyroidism. Sequencing was performed on blood. This rearrangement joins TRBV2 to TRBJ1-4, with TRBD1 identical over 7 bases. CDR3 sequence: CASTPGTADEKLFF. The CDR3 DNA sequence: TGTGCCAGCACCCCCGGGACAGCGGACGAAAAACTGTTTTTT.